This T cell receptor (beta chain) was captured in a study of shared clonotypes between healthy human individuals. Assay used: immunoSEQ multiplex PCR; TCRdb lists only in-frame clones, some missing. The table records over a million clones, roughly 97% of them present only once. Germline lookup yields CDR1 MDHEN and CDR2 SYDVKM. CDR3 length: 18 residues. V shed 5 bases and J 0 bases; nucleotides not matched to a gene: 14. What was sequenced was naive CD4+ T cells sorted from blood. As for subset: CD45RA+ positively selected. The V gene is TRBV28, the J gene TRBJ1-1; 8 positions agree with TRBD1. This clonotype originated in a man aged 25-45 years in good health. CDR3 residues: CASSAIGFGQGLNTEAFF. The CDR3 coding sequence is TGTGCCAGCAGTGCGATAGGATTCGGACAGGGATTGAACACTGAAGCTTTCTTT.